The clone carrying this TCR beta chain was seen at least ten times. Its antigen is unknown. This record belongs to a study of T cells after yellow fever vaccination. Turning to the study itself: The authors prepared low-cell-number fractions using SMART-Seq v4 Ultra Low Input. Overall study findings and caveats: Subsequent to the booster, the majority of primary-vaccination clones reappeared (roughly 95% CD4, approximately 85% CD8). Some clonotypes were seen in both the CD4 and the CD8 compartments. These made up a small share and likely arose from convergent recombination.

Looked up from germline, CDR1 is MNHEY and CDR2 is SVGEGT. The V end was cut by 5 bases, the J end by 6 bases, with 13 bases between. The CDR3 has 13 residues. Template switching by 5'RACE produced TCR cDNA, adding a universal primer site and UMIs. One entry per CDR3 protein, called by TCRdb with MiXCR from the 5' RACE reads. Here the sample spans about 260,000 distinct CDR3 sequences, over 3% being singletons. This chain uses TRBV6-2 or TRBV6-3 with TRBJ1-2, with no clear D. The starting material was PBMCs, obtained 15 days after the yellow fever booster vaccination. This sequence originates from a man between 18 and 29 years old who received the YFV17D yellow fever vaccine. This CDR3 reads CASSAQEFDGYTF. CDR3 in DNA: TGTGCCAGCAGTGCGCAGGAATTTGATGGCTACACCTTC.